This T cell receptor beta chain was sequenced in a study of T cells in tumors after PD-1 blockade. Looking at the study overall: Patients received pembrolizumab 200 mg every 3 weeks or cemiplimab 350 mg every 2 weeks. On average, tumor samples gave tens of thousands of TCR templates and approximately 6,000 unique clonotypes.

The V end was cut by 3 bases, the J end by 4 bases, with 13 bases between. There are 14 residues in the CDR3. Germline loops: CDR1 SGDLS, CDR2 YYNGEE. Clones were read by immunoSEQ multiplex PCR, and TCRdb kept only the in-frame ones, dropping some. This repertoire shows 1,200 to 1,500 clones, under 80% found once; its top ten account for approximately 19%. This clone qualifies as large. Tumor biopsies came from the same primary tumor site before and after PD-1 blockade. The origin of this receptor is a human donor with basal cell carcinoma. The rearrangement links TRBV9 to TRBJ1-2, with D perhaps TRBD1 (6 bases). The sample was tumor tissue, taken before anti-PD-1 treatment. DNA of the CDR3: TGTGCCAGCAGCGCCTTGCTGGACAGCTATGGCTACACCTTC. It translates to CASSALLDSYGYTF.